These 10 T cell receptor beta chains were sequenced from one sample in a study of Ad26.COV2.S vaccination and SARS-CoV-2 variants. Treatment indicated: 19 received Ad26.COV2.S at low or high dose, single or two shots; about five received placebo; per-sample allocation not given. The study sampled participants on day 63 after the first vaccine or placebo injection. Using immunoSEQ multiplex PCR, the repertoire was profiled, and TCRdb retains in-frame clones only, with some absent. This repertoire shows hundreds of thousands of clones, about 88% found once; its top ten account for over 2.5%. This material consisted of peripheral blood, taken in a trial of Ad26.COV2.S vaccine versus placebo. Receptor source: a person aged 18-65 years who received the Ad26.COV2.S COVID-19 vaccine or a placebo.

Ten or more counts support this clone. The V gene is TRBV7-8, the J gene TRBJ1-5; D is undetermined. The V end was cut by 5 bases, the J end by 0 bases, with 14 bases between. There are 16 residues in the CDR3. Germline CDR1 and CDR2: SGHVS and FQNEAQ. For the CDR3, the DNA is TGTGCCAGCAGCCCTCGACACCAACTTAGCAATCAGCCCCAGCATTTT. Residues: CASSPRHQLSNQPQHF.

The rearrangement links TRBV29-1 to TRBJ1-4; perhaps TRBD1 as D (6 bases). The CDR3 contains 13 residues. The germline gives CDR1 SQVTM, CDR2 ANQGSEA. V lost 4 bases to trimming and J lost 6 bases, with 12 bases between them. The CDR3 bases are TGCAGCGTTGCAGTGGGACAATATGAAAAACTGTTTTTT. It yields the protein CSVAVGQYEKLFF.

The sample holds a few counts of this clone. The chain combines TRBV6-1 with TRBJ1-4; no reliable D call. The CDR3 runs 16 residues. The germline gives CDR1 MNHNS, CDR2 SASEGT. Trimming left V 2 bases short and J 7 bases short, with 17 bases between. CDR3 protein: CASSENFGGLGEKLFF. As DNA, the CDR3 is TGTGCCAGCAGTGAAAATTTTGGAGGGCTGGGTGAAAAACTGTTTTTT.

The V call is TRBV5-1, the J call TRBJ1-3; a possible D gene is TRBD1 (5 bases). Germline assignment: CDR1 SGHRS and CDR2 YFSETQ. Trimming stripped 2 bases from V and 0 bases from J, with 12 bases between. This CDR3 spans 16 amino acids. CDR3 protein: CASSLDDRPSGNTIYF. The CDR3 nucleotides read TGCGCCAGCAGCTTAGATGACAGACCCTCTGGAAACACCATATATTTT.

The chain couples TRBV9 to TRBJ2-3; 9 positions match TRBD2. V was pared by 0 bases and J by 1 base, with 3 bases of the junction left unmatched. Germline assignment: CDR1 SGDLS and CDR2 YYNGEE. This CDR3 is 16 amino acids long. The CDR3 sequence: CASSVGSSGGTDTQYF. The CDR3 DNA sequence: TGTGCCAGCAGCGTAGGATCTAGCGGGGGCACAGATACGCAGTATTTT.

This chain links TRBV5-5 with TRBJ1-2; TRBD1 aligns across 9 bases. The CDR3 has 15 amino acids. V dropped 2 bases and J dropped 4; count of bases not matched to a gene: 6. Germline values: CDR1 SGHKS, CDR2 YYEKEE (reference sequence). The CDR3 region is CASSFSGTGSYGYTF. CDR3 sequence (DNA): TGTGCCAGCAGCTTCTCCGGGACAGGGAGCTATGGCTACACCTTC.

The chain has TRBV6-5 and TRBJ2-5, with 8 positions matching TRBD1. Unmatched junction bases numbered 12, after V lost 4 bases and J lost 5 bases. CDR1 and CDR2 from the germline V gene are MNHEY and SVGAGI. The CDR3 runs to 16 residues. CDR3 sequence: CASSSQGAWLKETQYF. The CDR3 DNA sequence: TGTGCCAGCAGTTCCCAGGGGGCCTGGTTAAAGGAGACCCAGTACTTC.

This chain uses TRBV7-2 with TRBJ2-5; D possibly matches TRBD1 or TRBD2 (7 bases each). Deletions cut 6 bases from V and 4 bases from J, with 21 bases between. The CDR3 runs to 16 residues. CDR1 and CDR2 (germline): SGHTA, FQGNSA. Here the CDR3 reads CASSQGGTGTVETQYF. CDR3 nucleotides: TGTGCCAGCAGTCAGGGGGGGACGGGGACGGTAGAGACCCAGTACTTC.

Here the CDR3 reads CASSQEGEGIHNEQFF. For the CDR3, the DNA is TGCGCCAGCAGCCAAGAAGGGGAAGGCATACACAATGAGCAGTTCTTC. The chain employs TRBV4-1 and TRBJ2-1; TRBD1 might be the D (5 bases). The CDR3 covers 16 residues. Trimming stripped 0 bases from V and 5 bases from J, with 14 bases between. Germline CDR1 is MGHRA and CDR2 is YSYEKL.

The V gene is TRBV12-3 or TRBV12-4, the J gene TRBJ2-2; D is unresolved. The CDR3 is 13 amino acids. V lost 3 bases and J lost 7, with 9 bases in between. The CDR3 bases are TGTGCCAGCAGTTTCAGTAGGTTCGGGGAGCTGTTTTTT. This sequence encodes CASSFSRFGELFF.